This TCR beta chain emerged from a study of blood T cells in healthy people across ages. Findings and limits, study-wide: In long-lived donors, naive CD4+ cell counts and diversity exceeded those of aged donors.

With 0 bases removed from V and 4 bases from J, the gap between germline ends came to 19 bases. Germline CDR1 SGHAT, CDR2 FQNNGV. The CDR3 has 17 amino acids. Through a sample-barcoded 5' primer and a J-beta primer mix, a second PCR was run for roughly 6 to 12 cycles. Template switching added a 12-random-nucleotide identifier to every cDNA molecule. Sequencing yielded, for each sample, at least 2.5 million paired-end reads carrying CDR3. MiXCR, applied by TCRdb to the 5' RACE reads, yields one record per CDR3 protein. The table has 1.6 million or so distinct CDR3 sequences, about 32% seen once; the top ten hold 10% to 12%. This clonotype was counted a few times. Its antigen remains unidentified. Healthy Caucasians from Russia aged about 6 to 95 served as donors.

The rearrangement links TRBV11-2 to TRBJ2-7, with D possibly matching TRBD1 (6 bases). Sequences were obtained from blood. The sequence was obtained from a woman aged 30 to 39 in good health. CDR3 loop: CASSLDGGSGARYEQYF. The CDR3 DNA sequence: TGTGCCAGCAGCTTAGATGGGGGTTCAGGGGCAAGGTACGAGCAGTACTTC. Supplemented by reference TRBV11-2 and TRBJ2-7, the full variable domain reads EAGVAQSPRYKIIEKRQSVAFWCNPISGHATLYWYQQILGQGPKLLIQFQNNGVVDDSQLPKDRFSAERLKGVDSTLKIQPAKLEDSAVYLCASSLDGGSGARYEQYFGPGTRLTVT.